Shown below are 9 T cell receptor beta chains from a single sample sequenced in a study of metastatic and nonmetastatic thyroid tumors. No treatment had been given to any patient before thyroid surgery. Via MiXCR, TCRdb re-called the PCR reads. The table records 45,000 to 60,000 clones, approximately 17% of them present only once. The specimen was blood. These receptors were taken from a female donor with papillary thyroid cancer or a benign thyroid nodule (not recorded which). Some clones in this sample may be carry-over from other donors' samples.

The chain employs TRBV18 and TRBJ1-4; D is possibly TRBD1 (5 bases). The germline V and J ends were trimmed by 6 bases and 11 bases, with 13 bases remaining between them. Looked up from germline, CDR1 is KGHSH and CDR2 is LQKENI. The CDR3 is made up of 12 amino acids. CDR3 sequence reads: CASSLREGKLFF. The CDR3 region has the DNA TGTGCCAGCTCCCTAAGAGAGGGGAAACTGTTTTTT.

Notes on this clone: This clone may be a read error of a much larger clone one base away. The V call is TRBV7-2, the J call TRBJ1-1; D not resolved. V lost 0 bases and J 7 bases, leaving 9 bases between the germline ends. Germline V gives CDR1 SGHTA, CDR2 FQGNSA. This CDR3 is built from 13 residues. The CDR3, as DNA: TGTGCCAGCAGCTTAGCATCGGGGTTTGAAGCTTTCTTT. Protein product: CASSLASGFEAFF. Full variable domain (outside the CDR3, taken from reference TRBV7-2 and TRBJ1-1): GAGVSQSPSNKVTEKGKDVELRCDPISGHTALYWYRQSLGQGLEFLIYFQGNSAPDKSGLPSDRFSAERTGGSVSTLTIQRTQQEDSAVYLCASSLASGFEAFFGQGTRLTVV.

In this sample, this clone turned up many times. This CDR3 reads CASSVGQGNQPQHF. The DNA of the CDR3 is TGTGCCAGCAGCGTCGGACAGGGCAATCAGCCCCAGCATTTT. The J gene is TRBJ1-5, the V gene TRBV2; TRBD1 matches 7 bases. The CDR3 has 14 amino acids. The V gene's germline CDR1 is SNHLY and CDR2 FYNNEI. The J segment lost 2 bases and the V segment lost 6 bases, leaving 4 bases of the junction unmatched.

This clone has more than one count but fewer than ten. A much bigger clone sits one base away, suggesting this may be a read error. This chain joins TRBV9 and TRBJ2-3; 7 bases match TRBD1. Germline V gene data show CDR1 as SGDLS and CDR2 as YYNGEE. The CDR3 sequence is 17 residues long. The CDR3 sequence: CASSVEGPWMGTDAQYF. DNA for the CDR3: TGTGCCAGCAGCGTAGAAGGACCCTGGATGGGGACAGATGCGCAGTATTTT.

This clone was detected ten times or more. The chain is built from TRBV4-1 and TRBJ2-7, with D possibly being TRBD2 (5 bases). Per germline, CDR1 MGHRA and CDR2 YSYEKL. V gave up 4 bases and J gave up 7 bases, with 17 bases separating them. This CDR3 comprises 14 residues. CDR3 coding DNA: TGCGCCAGCAGCCCAACGGGGATCGCGTATGAGCAGTACTTC. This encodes CASSPTGIAYEQYF.

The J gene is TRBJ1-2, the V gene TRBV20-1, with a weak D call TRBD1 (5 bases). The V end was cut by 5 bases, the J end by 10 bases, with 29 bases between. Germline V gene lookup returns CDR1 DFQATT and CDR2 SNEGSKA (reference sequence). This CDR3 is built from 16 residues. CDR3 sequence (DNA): TGCAGTGCTCCTAGTATGAACCGCGACAGTGGGCGGACCTACACCTTC. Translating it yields CSAPSMNRDSGRTYTF.

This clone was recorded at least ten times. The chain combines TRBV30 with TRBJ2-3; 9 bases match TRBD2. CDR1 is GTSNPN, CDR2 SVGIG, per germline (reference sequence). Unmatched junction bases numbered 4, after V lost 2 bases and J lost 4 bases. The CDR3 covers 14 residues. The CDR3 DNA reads TGTGCCTGGAGTCGGTTAGCGGGAGCAGATACGCAGTATTTT. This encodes CAWSRLAGADTQYF.

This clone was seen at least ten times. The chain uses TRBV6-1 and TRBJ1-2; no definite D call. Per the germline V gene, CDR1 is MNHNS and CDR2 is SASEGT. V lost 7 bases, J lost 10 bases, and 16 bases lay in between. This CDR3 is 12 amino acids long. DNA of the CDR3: TGTGCCAGCAACTCGCCAGTAGGGATCTACACCTTC. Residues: CASNSPVGIYTF.

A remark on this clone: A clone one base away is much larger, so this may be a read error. CDR3: CASSGSRGQGLSEQYF. DNA for the CDR3: TGTGCCAGCAGTGGGAGTAGAGGACAGGGTCTCTCCGAGCAGTACTTC. The chain combines TRBV2 with TRBJ2-7; 8 nucleotides align to TRBD1. V shed 4 bases, J shed 6 bases, and the junction held 14 bases outside the gene matches. The CDR3 length is 16 residues. Germline assignment: CDR1 SNHLY and CDR2 FYNNEI.